This T cell receptor (beta chain) was identified in a study of blood T cell repertoires in COVID-19. Study at large: Both acute and convalescent COVID-19 samples were obtained from the United States, Italy and Spain. Sample material is recorded as cDNA or gDNA derived from T cells, B-cell-depleted T cells, or PBMCs.

Profiling relied on immunoSEQ multiplex PCR, and the TCRdb table lists in-frame clones only, not all of them. The data contain some 100,000 clones, approximately 86% of them seen just once; the ten biggest clones take up about 9.4%. CDR1 and CDR2 from the germline V gene are MDHEN and SYDVKM. V lost 8 bases to trimming and J lost 1 base; unmatched junction nucleotides: 6. This CDR3 has 15 residues. The sequenced material came from peripheral blood. The rearrangement joins TRBV28 to TRBJ2-3, with 10 bases matching TRBD2. The TCR originated in a man aged 50-59 years with acute or convalescent COVID-19. CDR3: CASPPLAGGTDTQYF. The CDR3 nucleotides read TGTGCCAGCCCCCCGCTAGCGGGGGGCACAGATACGCAGTATTTT.